The T cell receptor beta chain described here comes from a study of Graves' ophthalmopathy and Graves' hyperthyroidism. The sample holds many counts of this clonotype. The authors amplified TCR beta CDR3 regions from RNA transcripts. After a first-round RT-PCR with HTBI primers, a second-round multiplex PCR was run. One entry per CDR3 protein results from TCRdb running MiXCR on the multiplex PCR reads. This table has under 200,000 distinct CDR3 sequences, under 40% appearing once. V lost 2 bases and J 7 bases, leaving 20 bases between the germline ends. Germline V gene data show CDR1 as SNHLY and CDR2 as FYNNEI. This CDR3 is 17 amino acids long.

The sample comprised peripheral blood. This sequence originates from a woman in her thirties or forties with Graves' ophthalmopathy. V gene TRBV2 combines with J gene TRBJ1-4, with D tentatively TRBD1 (6 bases). CDR3 sequence: CASSELGGTGRIEKLFF. DNA of the CDR3: TGTGCCAGCAGTGAATTAGGGGGGACGGGGAGGATTGAAAAACTGTTTTTT.